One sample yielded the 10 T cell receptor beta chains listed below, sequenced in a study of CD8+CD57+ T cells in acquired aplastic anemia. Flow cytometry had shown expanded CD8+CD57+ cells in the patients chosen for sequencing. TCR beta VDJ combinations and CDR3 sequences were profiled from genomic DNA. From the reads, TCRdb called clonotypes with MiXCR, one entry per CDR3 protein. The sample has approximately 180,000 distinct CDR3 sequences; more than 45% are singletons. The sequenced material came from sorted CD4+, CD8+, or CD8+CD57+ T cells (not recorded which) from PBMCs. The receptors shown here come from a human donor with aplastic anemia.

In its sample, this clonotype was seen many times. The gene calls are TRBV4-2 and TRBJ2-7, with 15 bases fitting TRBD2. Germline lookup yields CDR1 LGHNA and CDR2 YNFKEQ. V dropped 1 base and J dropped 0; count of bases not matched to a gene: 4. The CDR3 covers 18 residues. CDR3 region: CASSQGGLAGGNSYEQYF. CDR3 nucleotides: TGTGCCAGCAGCCAAGGGGGACTAGCGGGGGGCAACTCCTACGAGCAGTACTTC.

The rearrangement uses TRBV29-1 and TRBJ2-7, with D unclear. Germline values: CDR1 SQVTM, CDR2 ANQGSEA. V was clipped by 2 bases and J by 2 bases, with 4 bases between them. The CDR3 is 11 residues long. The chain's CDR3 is CSVEHTYEQYF. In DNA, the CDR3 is TGCAGCGTTGAACATACCTACGAGCAGTACTTC.

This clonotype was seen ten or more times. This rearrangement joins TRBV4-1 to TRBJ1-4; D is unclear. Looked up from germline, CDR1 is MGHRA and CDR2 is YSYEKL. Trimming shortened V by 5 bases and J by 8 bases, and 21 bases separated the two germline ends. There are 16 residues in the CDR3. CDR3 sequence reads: CASSNSSVRWEEKLFF. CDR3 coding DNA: TGCGCCAGCAGCAACTCATCGGTTAGGTGGGAAGAAAAACTGTTTTTT.

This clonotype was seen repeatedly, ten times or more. The CDR3 loop is CASSVWDYNSPLHF. In DNA form, the CDR3 reads TGTGCCAGCAGCGTTTGGGACTATAATTCACCCCTCCACTTT. The chain links TRBV9 to TRBJ1-6; D remains ambiguous. CDR1 is SGDLS, CDR2 YYNGEE, per germline. V lost 2 bases to trimming and J lost 3 bases, with 6 bases between them. The length of the CDR3 is 14 residues. Combining the CDR3 with reference TRBV9 and TRBJ1-6 gives the whole variable domain DSGVTQTPKHLITATGQRVTLRCSPRSGDLSVYWYQQSLDQGLQFLIQYYNGEERAKGNILERFSAQQFPDLHSELNLSSLELGDSALYFCASSVWDYNSPLHFGNGTRLTVT.

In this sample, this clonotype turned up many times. CDR3 region: CSAIKPGHEQYF. The CDR3 DNA sequence: TGCAGTGCCATCAAACCGGGCCACGAGCAGTACTTC. The chain carries TRBV20-1 and TRBJ2-7; D is unresolved. Germline loops: CDR1 DFQATT, CDR2 SNEGSKA (reference sequence). V dropped 6 bases and J dropped 5 bases, with 14 bases sitting between them. The CDR3 contains 12 residues.

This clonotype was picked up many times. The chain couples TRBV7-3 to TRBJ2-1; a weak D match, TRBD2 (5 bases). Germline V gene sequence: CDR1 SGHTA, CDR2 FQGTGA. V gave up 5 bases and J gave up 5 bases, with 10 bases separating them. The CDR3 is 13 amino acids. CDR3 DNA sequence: TGTGCCAGCAGCCGGGGTAGGGACAATGAGCAGTTCTTC. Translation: CASSRGRDNEQFF.

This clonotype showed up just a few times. For the CDR3, the DNA is TGTGCCAGCAGCCCTCCCTCTAACGCCCAGGGTGATGGCTACACCTTC. Encoded protein: CASSPPSNAQGDGYTF. This chain uses TRBV11-2 with TRBJ1-2; perhaps TRBD1 as D (5 bases). The CDR3 is made up of 16 amino acids. Trimming took off 5 bases at V and 6 bases at J, with 22 bases between the two ends. Germline-derived CDR1 and CDR2 are SGHAT and FQNNGV.

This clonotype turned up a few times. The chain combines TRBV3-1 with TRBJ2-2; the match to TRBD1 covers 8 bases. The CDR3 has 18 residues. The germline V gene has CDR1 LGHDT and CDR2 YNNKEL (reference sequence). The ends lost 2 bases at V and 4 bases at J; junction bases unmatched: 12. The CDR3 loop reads CASSQWGRTGSGTGELFF. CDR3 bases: TGTGCCAGCAGCCAATGGGGTAGGACAGGGTCGGGCACCGGGGAGCTGTTTTTT.

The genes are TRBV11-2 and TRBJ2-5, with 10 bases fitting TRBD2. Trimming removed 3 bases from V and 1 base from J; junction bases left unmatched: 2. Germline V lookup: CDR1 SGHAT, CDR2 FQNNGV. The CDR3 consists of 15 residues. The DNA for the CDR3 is TGTGCCAGCAGCTTTACTAGCGGGACCCAAGAGACCCAGTACTTC. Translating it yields CASSFTSGTQETQYF.

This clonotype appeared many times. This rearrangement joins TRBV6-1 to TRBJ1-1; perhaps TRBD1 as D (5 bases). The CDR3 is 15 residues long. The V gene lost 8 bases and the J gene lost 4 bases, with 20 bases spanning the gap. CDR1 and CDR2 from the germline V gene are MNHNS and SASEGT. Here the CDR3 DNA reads TGTGCCAGCGTCAGGGAGGGGCTAAGGTTCACTGAAGCTTTCTTT. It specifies CASVREGLRFTEAFF.